Below are 28 T cell receptor beta chains sequenced from a single sample in a study of blood T cell repertoires in COVID-19. This table comes from immunoSEQ multiplex PCR, and its TCRdb copy is limited to in-frame clones, with some not included. The sample yields about 100,000 clones, roughly 78% seen once. Sequences were obtained from peripheral blood. These receptors were taken from a woman aged 80 or over with active or convalescent COVID-19.

V is TRBV6-6 and J is TRBJ1-3; 9 bases agree with TRBD1. Germline CDR1 and CDR2: MNHNY and SVGAGI (reference sequence). This CDR3 contains 16 residues. J was trimmed by 4 bases and V by 5 bases; bases with no gene match: 9. The CDR3 DNA follows: TGTGCCAGCAGTCTATCGGGACAGGGATTGGGAAACACCATATATTTT. Amino acid sequence: CASSLSGQGLGNTIYF.

The chain links TRBV10-3 to TRBJ2-3, with TRBD1 matching 7 bases. The germline CDR1 and CDR2 sequences are ENHRY and SYGVKD. This CDR3 spans 13 amino acids. The V gene end was trimmed by 6 bases and the J gene end by 3 bases; junction bases not matched to a gene: 3. CDR3 nucleotides: TGTGCCATCAGAAGGGGGCAGACAGATACGCAGTATTTT. It is translated as CAIRRGQTDTQYF.

This clone was detected only a few times. The chain has TRBV5-3 and TRBJ2-7, with 15 bases that match TRBD2. TRBV5-3 is placed among ORFs of uncertain function. The CDR3 is 16 residues long. Trimming took 3 bases from V and 6 from J; bases not matched to a gene: 7. The CDR3 nucleotides are TGTGCCAGAAGCTCGAGGACTAGCGGGAGGGTCAGCGAGCAGTACTTC. This encodes CARSSRTSGRVSEQYF.

The V and J genes are TRBV2 and TRBJ2-5, with 7 bases identical to TRBD1. This CDR3 contains 14 residues. Trimming at V came to 4 bases and at J to 3 bases, leaving 5 bases not matched to a gene. Per the germline V gene, CDR1 is SNHLY and CDR2 is FYNNEI. For the CDR3, the DNA is TGTGCCAGCAGTGCCCTCACAGGGGAAGAGACCCAGTACTTC. This codes for CASSALTGEETQYF.

The chain couples TRBV7-3 to TRBJ1-1; D not resolved. The CDR3 extends over 13 amino acids. Trimming cost V 1 base and J 5 bases, with 8 bases left between them. Germline V gives CDR1 SGHTA, CDR2 FQGTGA. CDR3: CASSLSVMTEAFF. CDR3 in DNA: TGTGCCAGCAGCTTAAGCGTGATGACTGAAGCTTTCTTT.

Here the CDR3 DNA reads TGTGCCAGCAGTTACCCGGGACTAGCGGGAGATTACGAGCAGTACTTC. Its protein product is CASSYPGLAGDYEQYF. The chain has TRBV6-2 or TRBV6-3 and TRBJ2-7, with 14 bases matching TRBD2. V gave up 2 bases and J gave up 4 bases; unmatched junction bases: 4. Germline V CDR1 and CDR2: MNHEY, SVGEGT. The CDR3 covers 16 residues.

This clone was found a few times. Germline is not matched at one junction end, which may reflect a read error. V gene TRBV5-1 combines with J gene TRBJ2-3; 12 nucleotides align to TRBD2. Germline V lookup: CDR1 SGHRS, CDR2 YFSETQ. The CDR3 has 16 residues. The CDR3 DNA is TGTGCCAGCAGCGGAACCGGGACTAGCGGGACAGATACGCAGTATTTT. Amino acid sequence: CASSGTGTSGTDTQYF.

The J gene is TRBJ2-2, the V gene TRBV9; 7 bases are a match to TRBD1. Germline V lookup: CDR1 SGDLS, CDR2 YYNGEE. The CDR3 has 17 residues. V was pared by 0 bases and J by 3 bases, with 8 bases of the junction left unmatched. The CDR3 loop reads CASSVGGTGAHTGELFF. CDR3 bases: TGTGCCAGCAGCGTAGGAGGCACAGGGGCGCACACCGGGGAGCTGTTTTTT.

This chain uses TRBV7-2 with TRBJ2-5, with D tentatively TRBD2 (5 bases). V lost 5 bases and J lost 2, with 12 bases in between. Looked up from germline, CDR1 is SGHTA and CDR2 is FQGNSA. The CDR3 sequence is 14 residues long. The CDR3 DNA reads as TGTGCCAGCAGCCTTCGCAAGCGGCAAGAGACCCAGTACTTC. Its translation is CASSLRKRQETQYF.

This sequence joins TRBV30 and TRBJ1-5; the D is unclear. Trimming removed 1 base from V and 4 bases from J, with 8 bases in between. The CDR3 has 13 amino acids. The V gene's germline CDR1 is GTSNPN and CDR2 SVGIG (reference sequence). In DNA form, the CDR3 reads TGTGCCTGGAGTGCCAGCGGGAATCAGCCCCAGCATTTT. Its protein product is CAWSASGNQPQHF.

J is TRBJ2-1 and V is TRBV15; 11 bases map to TRBD2. V lost 5 bases to trimming and J lost 4 bases; unmatched junction nucleotides: 19. This CDR3 region has 20 residues. Germline V gene data show CDR1 as LNHNV and CDR2 as YYDKDF (reference sequence). CDR3 residues: CATSAAGQGSSGRGYNEQFF. DNA for the CDR3: TGTGCCACCAGCGCTGCGGGGCAGGGAAGTAGCGGGAGGGGGTACAATGAGCAGTTCTTC.

The chain has TRBV5-1 and TRBJ2-6; D gene unclear. CDR1 is SGHRS and CDR2 is YFSETQ in the germline V gene. V lost 0 bases, J lost 0 bases, and 4 bases lay in between. The CDR3 runs 15 residues. Here the CDR3 DNA reads TGCGCCAGCAGCTTGGAAGCCTCTGGGGCCAACGTCCTGACTTTC. It yields the protein CASSLEASGANVLTF.

The J gene is TRBJ1-5, the V gene TRBV28; D might be TRBD1 (6 bases). The germline CDR1 and CDR2 sequences are MDHEN and SYDVKM. The germline V and J ends were trimmed by 5 bases and 6 bases, with 17 bases remaining between them. The CDR3 loop spans 15 amino acids. CDR3 in DNA: TGTGCCAGCAGTCAGAGGGGGAAGTTCGGTCAGCCCCAGCATTTT. Its protein product is CASSQRGKFGQPQHF.

V usage is TRBV1 and J usage is TRBJ2-7; TRBD2, as called in the table, went unchecked against the DNA. TRBV1 corresponds to a pseudogene. The CDR3 length is 18 residues. The CDR3 reads CTSSLGLAGGMSSYEQYF. In DNA, the CDR3 is TGCACCAGCAGTCTAGGACTAGCGGGAGGGATGAGCTCCTACGAGCAGTACTTC.

This rearrangement joins TRBV5-1 to TRBJ2-1; 9 bases agree with TRBD2. Germline-derived CDR1 and CDR2 are SGHRS and YFSETQ. The ends lost 3 bases at V and 3 bases at J; junction bases unmatched: 7. This CDR3 has 16 residues. CDR3 region: CASSSYSGSFYNEQFF. The CDR3 DNA reads as TGCGCCAGCAGCTCCTATAGCGGGAGTTTCTACAATGAGCAGTTCTTC.

Concerning this clone itself: This sample includes further DNA sequences coding for the same CDR3. The J gene is TRBJ2-3, the V gene TRBV7-3; 12 nucleotides agree with TRBD2. From germline, CDR1 is SGHTA and CDR2 FQGTGA. This CDR3 comprises 15 residues. V gave up 5 bases and J gave up 2 bases; unmatched junction bases: 2. CDR3 in amino acids: CASSLAGGSTDTQYF. Here the CDR3 DNA reads TGTGCCAGCAGCCTAGCGGGAGGGTCCACAGATACGCAGTATTTT.

In this sample, this clone turned up a few times. V is TRBV4-1 and J is TRBJ2-3, with D possibly being TRBD2 (7 bases). CDR3 length: 19 residues. The V gene's germline CDR1 is MGHRA and CDR2 YSYEKL. V was cut by 0 bases and J by 4 bases, with 23 bases left in between. The CDR3 coding sequence is TGCGCCAGCAGCCAAGAGAGGGGGTCAAGAAGCGGGAATGCAGATACGCAGTATTTT. Translated, it gives CASSQERGSRSGNADTQYF.

CDR3 coding DNA: TGTGCCAGCAGCTTATTGGCCGGGACAGGGAAAGGGTCACCCCTCCACTTT. This encodes CASSLLAGTGKGSPLHF. The rearrangement uses TRBV7-2 and TRBJ1-6; 9 bases map to TRBD1. Germline lookup yields CDR1 SGHTA and CDR2 FQGNSA. The V segment lost 2 bases and the J segment 10 bases; nucleotides outside the gene matches: 12. The length of the CDR3 is 17 residues.

This chain links TRBV11-2 with TRBJ2-5; perhaps TRBD2 as D (5 bases). The CDR3 covers 14 residues. The V gene lost 1 base and the J gene lost 5 bases, with 11 bases spanning the gap. The germline V gene has CDR1 SGHAT and CDR2 FQNNGV. CDR3 DNA sequence: TGTGCCAGCAGCTTAGGAGTTACGGGGGAGACCCAGTACTTC. This gives the protein CASSLGVTGETQYF.

The J gene is TRBJ2-7, the V gene TRBV10-3, with 9 bases that match TRBD1. Germline V lookup: CDR1 ENHRY, CDR2 SYGVKD. The CDR3 extends over 15 amino acids. V dropped 5 bases and J dropped 4; count of bases not matched to a gene: 9. CDR3 DNA: TGTGCCATCAGTACCGCGGGACAGGGTCTATACGAGCAGTACTTC. Protein sequence: CAISTAGQGLYEQYF.

The chain links TRBV6-4 to TRBJ2-1, with TRBD1 identical over 7 bases. J lost 3 bases, V lost 3 bases, and 8 bases had no gene match. The CDR3 has 16 amino acids. Germline V gene data show CDR1 as MRHNA and CDR2 as SNTAGT. For the CDR3, the DNA is TGTGCCAGCAGTGATTCAGACAGGGCAGGCTACAATGAGCAGTTCTTC. It codes for CASSDSDRAGYNEQFF.

V gene TRBV18 combines with J gene TRBJ1-4, with no clear D. Looked up from germline, CDR1 is KGHSH and CDR2 is LQKENI. V gave up 3 bases and J gave up 8 bases, with 13 bases separating them. CDR3 length: 14 amino acids. Here the CDR3 reads CASSPRTGGEKLFF. In DNA, the CDR3 is TGTGCCAGCTCACCTAGGACGGGCGGGGAAAAACTGTTTTTT. The complete variable domain, with remaining parts taken from reference TRBV18 and TRBJ1-4, reads NAGVMQNPRHLVRRRGQEARLRCSPMKGHSHVYWYRQLPEEGLKFMVYLQKENIIDESGMPKERFSAEFPKEGPSILRIQQVVRGDSAAYFCASSPRTGGEKLFFGSGTQLSVL.

The chain links TRBV7-2 to TRBJ2-5; TRBD1 aligns across 8 bases. Germline-derived CDR1 and CDR2 are SGHTA and FQGNSA. CDR3 length: 15 amino acids. Losses at the gene ends were 5 bases for V and 1 base for J; bases not matched to a gene: 6. The CDR3 region has the DNA TGTGCCAGCAGCACCGGACAGGGAGCCCAAGAGACCCAGTACTTC. It encodes CASSTGQGAQETQYF.

The J gene is TRBJ2-1, the V gene TRBV5-4; the match to TRBD1 covers 7 bases. The germline gives CDR1 SGHNT, CDR2 YYREEE (reference sequence). This CDR3 comprises 14 residues. V gave up 0 bases and J gave up 5 bases; unmatched junction bases: 2. The CDR3 protein is CASSLEGAHNEQFF. CDR3 sequence (DNA): TGTGCCAGCAGCTTGGAGGGGGCGCACAATGAGCAGTTCTTC.

This clone was found once. The gene calls are TRBV28 and TRBJ2-7, with a possible D match to TRBD1 (6 bases). Trimming removed 6 bases from V and 0 bases from J, with 18 bases in between. Germline CDR1 and CDR2: MDHEN and SYDVKM. The CDR3 has 16 residues. DNA for the CDR3: TGTGCCAGCAGACCCTCGACAGGTGGAAACTCCTACGAGCAGTACTTC. Translation: CASRPSTGGNSYEQYF.

The rearrangement uses TRBV10-3 and TRBJ1-5; D not resolved. V lost 8 bases to trimming and J lost 5 bases, with 10 bases between them. In germline, CDR1 is ENHRY, CDR2 SYGVKD. The CDR3 length is 12 residues. The CDR3 coding sequence is TGTGCCATCGCGGGAAATGATCAGCCCCAGCATTTT. It is translated as CAIAGNDQPQHF.

The chain couples TRBV18 to TRBJ2-5; D may be TRBD1 (6 bases). CDR1 is KGHSH and CDR2 is LQKENI in the germline V gene. The CDR3 totals 13 residues. V was cut by 3 bases and J by 5 bases, with 10 bases left in between. The CDR3 coding sequence is TGTGCCAGCTCACCGCCGAGGGGGGAGACCCAGTACTTC. Its protein is CASSPPRGETQYF.

The rearrangement joins TRBV5-5 to TRBJ2-1; unclear D gene. The germline V and J ends were trimmed by 0 bases and 7 bases, with 11 bases remaining between them. The germline V gene encodes CDR1 SGHKS and CDR2 YYEKEE (reference sequence). This CDR3 comprises 14 residues. CDR3 region: CASSLANPKNEQFF. CDR3 DNA sequence: TGTGCCAGCAGCTTGGCCAACCCTAAGAATGAGCAGTTCTTC.